This T cell receptor beta chain was observed in a study of T-cell reconstitution after alpha-beta-depleted transplantation in children. Overall study findings and caveats: Several hundred expanded graft clones reportedly gave rise to the alpha-beta T cells present about two months after transplant. Counts and diversity of T cells one year after transplant came mostly from newly produced T cells. The study traced high day-60 TCRbeta diversity in some patients to surviving recipient T cells and thymic progenitors.

Preparing the TCRbeta library involved the use of unique molecular identifiers. TCRdb analysed the PCR reads with MiXCR anew, one entry per CDR3 protein. The sample consists of under 250,000 distinct CDR3 sequences, about 24% of them appearing once. Trimming stripped 0 bases from V and 1 base from J, with 10 bases between. Germline loops: CDR1 SGHRS, CDR2 YFSETQ. The CDR3 loop spans 15 amino acids. A few counts support this clonotype. Its antigen remains unknown. The clonotype originates from a female patient aged 2 to 10 who had a stem cell transplant for congenital amegakaryocytic thrombocytopenia, so the T cells may come from the graft donor. The sequencing used PBMCs, mostly from graft donor cells, collected 360 days after TCRalphabeta/CD19-depleted stem cell transplant. The chain employs TRBV5-1 and TRBJ1-1; D possibly corresponds to TRBD1 (6 bases). CDR3: CASSLAGQRNTEAFF. The DNA of the CDR3 is TGCGCCAGCAGCTTGGCCGGACAGCGGAACACTGAAGCTTTCTTT.